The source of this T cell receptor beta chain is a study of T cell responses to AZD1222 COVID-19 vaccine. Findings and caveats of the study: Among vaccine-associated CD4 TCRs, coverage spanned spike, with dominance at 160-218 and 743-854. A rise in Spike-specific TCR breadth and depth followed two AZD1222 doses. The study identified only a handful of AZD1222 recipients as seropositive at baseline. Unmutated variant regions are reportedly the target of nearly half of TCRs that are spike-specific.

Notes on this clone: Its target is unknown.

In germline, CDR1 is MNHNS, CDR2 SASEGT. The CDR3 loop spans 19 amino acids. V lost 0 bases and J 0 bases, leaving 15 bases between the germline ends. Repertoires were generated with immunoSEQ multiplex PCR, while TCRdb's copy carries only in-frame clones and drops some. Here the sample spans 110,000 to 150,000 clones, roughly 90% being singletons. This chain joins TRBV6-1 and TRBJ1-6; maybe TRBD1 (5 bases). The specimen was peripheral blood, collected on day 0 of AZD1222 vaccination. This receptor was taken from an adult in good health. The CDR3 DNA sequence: TGTGCCAGCAGTGAAGCGCCCGGGACGGGCTTCTCCTATAATTCACCCCTCCACTTT. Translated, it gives CASSEAPGTGFSYNSPLHF.